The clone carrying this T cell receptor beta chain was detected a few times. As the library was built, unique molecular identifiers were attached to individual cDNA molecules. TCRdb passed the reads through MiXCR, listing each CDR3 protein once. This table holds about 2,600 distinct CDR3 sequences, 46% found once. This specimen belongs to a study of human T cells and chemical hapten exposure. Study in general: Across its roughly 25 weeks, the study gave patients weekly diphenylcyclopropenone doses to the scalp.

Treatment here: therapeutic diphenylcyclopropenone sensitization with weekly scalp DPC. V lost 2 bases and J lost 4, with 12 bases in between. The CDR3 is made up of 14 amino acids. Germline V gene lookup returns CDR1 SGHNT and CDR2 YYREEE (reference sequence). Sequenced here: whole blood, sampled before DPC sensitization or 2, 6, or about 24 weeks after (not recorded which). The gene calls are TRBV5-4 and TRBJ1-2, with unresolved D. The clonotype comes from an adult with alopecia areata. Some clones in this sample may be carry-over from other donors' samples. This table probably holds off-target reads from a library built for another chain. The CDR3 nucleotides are TGTGCCAGCAGCTTTGAACGGAAGGCCTATGGCTACACCTTC. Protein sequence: CASSFERKAYGYTF.